This T cell receptor beta chain was identified during a study of blood T cell repertoires in COVID-19. Overall study: Samples taken during acute and convalescent COVID-19 were collected in the United States, Italy and Spain.

Source study methods: Counts of nucleated cells, estimated from reference gene primer amplification, were obtained. Only in-frame clones appear in the TCRdb table, and some are missing; sequencing was by immunoSEQ multiplex PCR. V, J and clone size are those of that table, while D and trimming were read from the DNA. The sample records 110,000 to 150,000 clones, around 84% being singletons. CDR1 and CDR2 from the germline V gene are MNHNY and SVGAGI (reference sequence). V was clipped by 5 bases and J by 0 bases, with 13 bases between them. The CDR3 consists of 15 residues. This chain links TRBV6-6 with TRBJ1-2, with D maybe TRBD1 (5 bases). Sequences were obtained from peripheral blood. The sequence was obtained from a human donor in a cohort sampled during active COVID-19. The CDR3 region is CASSQPGGTNYGYTF. The CDR3 nucleotides read TGTGCCAGCAGTCAGCCCGGGGGGACTAACTATGGCTACACCTTC.